A selection of T cell receptor beta chains follows, all from one sample in a study of OX40 agonist ivuxolimab in advanced cancers. Here immunoSEQ multiplex PCR was the method, and the copy in TCRdb shows in-frame clones only, minus some. The top ten clones hold around 2% of a sample with some 51,000 clones, 65% to 85% of them seen once. The material sequenced was CD4+ or CD8+ T cells sorted from blood, taken in a trial of the OX40 agonist ivuxolimab. These receptors originate from an adult with an advanced solid tumor such as melanoma, head and neck, liver or kidney cancer. Both conserved end residues are part of each CDR3. A D gene is named only where the DNA matches it firmly. The size field is filled for only some rows; it gives once, few, many or a size class.

D gene: TRBD1; clone size: once; J gene: TRBJ2-7; V gene: TRBV27; CDR3 DNA: TGTGCCAGCAGTTTAGAGGGACAGGGGAGGTACGAGCAGTACTTC; CDR3 protein: CASSLEGQGRYEQYF
D gene: NA; clone size: NA; J gene: TRBJ2-5; V gene: TRBV27; CDR3 DNA: TGTGCCAGCAGCCCATGGGGCAGGCAAGAGACCCAGTACTTC; CDR3 protein: CASSPWGRQETQYF
D gene: NA; clone size: NA; J gene: TRBJ1-2; V gene: TRBV18; CDR3 DNA: TGTGCCAGCTCACCGTCCCGGGACACCTCTAACTATGGCTACACCTTC; CDR3 protein: CASSPSRDTSNYGYTF
D gene: TRBD2; clone size: NA; J gene: TRBJ2-1; V gene: TRBV6-1; CDR3 DNA: TGTGCCAGCAGTCCGGGAGGCAACAATGAGCAGTTCTTC; CDR3 protein: CASSPGGNNEQFF
D gene: TRBD1; clone size: NA; J gene: TRBJ1-1; V gene: TRBV28; CDR3 DNA: TGTGCCAGCAGTTTCCGGGACAGCTGGGGAGTAGAAGCTTTCTTT; CDR3 protein: CASSFRDSWGVEAFF
D gene: NA; clone size: NA; J gene: TRBJ2-5; V gene: TRBV7-4; CDR3 DNA: TGTGCCAGCACGAGGGCGAGCAAAAGGCAAGAGACCCAGTACTTC; CDR3 protein: CASTRASKRQETQYF
D gene: TRBD1; clone size: NA; J gene: TRBJ1-2; V gene: TRBV19; CDR3 DNA: TGTGCCAGTCGACCGGGAGGGACAGACTATGGCTACACCTTC; CDR3 protein: CASRPGGTDYGYTF
D gene: NA; clone size: NA; J gene: TRBJ2-7; V gene: TRBV6-5; CDR3 DNA: TGTGCCAGCAGTGACCCGGGCGAGCAGTACTTC; CDR3 protein: CASSDPGEQYF
D gene: NA; clone size: few; J gene: TRBJ2-3; V gene: TRBV28; CDR3 DNA: TGTGCCAGCAGCAATGAGGGGCCAGGTACGCAGTATTTT; CDR3 protein: CASSNEGPGTQYF
D gene: NA; clone size: NA; J gene: TRBJ2-1; V gene: TRBV28; CDR3 DNA: TGTGCCAGCAGATTTAACAATGAGCAGTTCTTC; CDR3 protein: CASRFNNEQFF
D gene: NA; clone size: NA; J gene: TRBJ1-6; V gene: TRBV23-1; CDR3 DNA: TGCGCCAGCAGTCAATCGCGGATTACGGTAGGTTCGTCCTCACCCCTCCACTTT; CDR3 protein: CASSQSRITVGSSSPLHF
D gene: NA; clone size: NA; J gene: TRBJ1-1; V gene: TRBV1; CDR3 DNA: TGCACCAGCAGCCCCCCGAAGATTTCGAACACTGAAGCTTTCTTT; CDR3 protein: CTSSPPKISNTEAFF
D gene: NA; clone size: NA; J gene: TRBJ2-7; V gene: TRBV28; CDR3 DNA: TGTGCCAGCAGTGAGGGGGGGACTTCCTACGAGCAGTACTTC; CDR3 protein: CASSEGGTSYEQYF
D gene: TRBD1; clone size: NA; J gene: TRBJ1-1; V gene: TRBV19; CDR3 DNA: TGTGCCAGTAAACAGGGGGCCGGCACTGAAGCTTTCTTT; CDR3 protein: CASKQGAGTEAFF
D gene: NA; clone size: NA; J gene: TRBJ1-6; V gene: TRBV25-1; CDR3 DNA: TGTGCCAGCAGGAACTCTAATTCACCCCTCCACTTT; CDR3 protein: CASRNSNSPLHF
D gene: NA; clone size: NA; J gene: TRBJ1-2; V gene: TRBV5-4; CDR3 DNA: TGTGCCAGCAGCTTGGGCGGAACCTTAAACTATGGCTACACCTTC; CDR3 protein: CASSLGGTLNYGYTF
D gene: NA; clone size: NA; J gene: TRBJ2-1; V gene: TRBV4-2; CDR3 DNA: TGTGCCAGCAGCCAAGCCCCTTTGTCGGACGGGCAGTTCTTC; CDR3 protein: CASSQAPLSDGQFF
D gene: NA; clone size: NA; J gene: TRBJ1-5; V gene: TRBV5-5; CDR3 DNA: TGTGCCAGCAGCTTGGCGGACAGTAGCAATCAGCCCCAGCATTTT; CDR3 protein: CASSLADSSNQPQHF
D gene: NA; clone size: once; J gene: TRBJ1-2; V gene: TRBV29-1; CDR3 DNA: TGCAGCGTTGAATTGGGGGCGGGTTATGGCTACACCTTC; CDR3 protein: CSVELGAGYGYTF
D gene: NA; clone size: NA; J gene: TRBJ2-3; V gene: TRBV6-5; CDR3 DNA: TGTGCCAGCAGTAGGACTTTGTTCGATACGCAGTATTTT; CDR3 protein: CASSRTLFDTQYF
D gene: TRBD1; clone size: NA; J gene: TRBJ1-5; V gene: TRBV5-1; CDR3 DNA: TGCGCCAGCAGCCTCCGCCCAGGGGGCGACCAGCCCCAGCATTTT; CDR3 protein: CASSLRPGGDQPQHF
D gene: NA; clone size: NA; J gene: TRBJ2-7; V gene: TRBV4-1; CDR3 DNA: TGCGCCAGCAGCCAAGAATCCCCTGGGAGCACCTCCTCCTACGAGCAGTACTTC; CDR3 protein: CASSQESPGSTSSYEQYF
D gene: NA; clone size: NA; J gene: TRBJ2-5; V gene: TRBV5-1; CDR3 DNA: TGCGCCAGCAGATCAGGATTTCAAGAGACCCAGTACTTC; CDR3 protein: CASRSGFQETQYF
D gene: NA; clone size: NA; J gene: TRBJ2-6; V gene: TRBV28; CDR3 DNA: TGTGCCAGCAGGCTTCAGTCCGGTGGGGCCAACGTCCTGACTTTC; CDR3 protein: CASRLQSGGANVLTF
D gene: NA; clone size: few; J gene: TRBJ2-3; V gene: TRBV5-1; CDR3 DNA: TGCGCCAGCAGCCGCCTAGCGTCTAGCACAGATACGCAGTATTTT; CDR3 protein: CASSRLASSTDTQYF
D gene: NA; clone size: NA; J gene: TRBJ1-5; V gene: TRBV6-5; CDR3 DNA: TGTGCCAGCAGTTACAGAGGGAACAATCAGCCCCAGCATTTT; CDR3 protein: CASSYRGNNQPQHF
D gene: NA; clone size: NA; J gene: TRBJ1-1; V gene: TRBV7-3; CDR3 DNA: TGTGCCAGCAGCCCCGGGTCTCTGAACACTGAAGCTTTCTTT; CDR3 protein: CASSPGSLNTEAFF
D gene: NA; clone size: NA; J gene: TRBJ2-1; V gene: TRBV4-1; CDR3 DNA: TGCGCCAGCAGCCAAGCGGGTGGGTCTTGGAGGGCCGGTTACAATGAGCAGTTCTTC; CDR3 protein: CASSQAGGSWRAGYNEQFF
D gene: NA; clone size: medium-sized; J gene: TRBJ1-4; V gene: TRBV5-6; CDR3 DNA: TGTGCCAGCAGCTTGTGGACGGGGGAAAAACTGTTTTTT; CDR3 protein: CASSLWTGEKLFF
D gene: NA; clone size: NA; J gene: TRBJ1-1; V gene: TRBV6-5; CDR3 DNA: TGTGCCAGCAGTATAAAACCGAACACTGAAGCTTTCTTT; CDR3 protein: CASSIKPNTEAFF
D gene: NA; clone size: NA; J gene: TRBJ1-4; V gene: TRBV18; CDR3 DNA: TGTGCCAGCTCACCAACAACAGGGCTTAATGAAAAACTGTTTTTT; CDR3 protein: CASSPTTGLNEKLFF
D gene: TRBD1; clone size: NA; J gene: TRBJ1-5; V gene: TRBV19; CDR3 DNA: TGTGCCAGCAGTATTGGACAGGGCAATCAGCCCCAGCATTTT; CDR3 protein: CASSIGQGNQPQHF
D gene: TRBD1; clone size: NA; J gene: TRBJ1-1; V gene: TRBV6-6; CDR3 DNA: TGTGCCAGCAGGCAGGGGGTCGCAATGAACACTGAAGCTTTCTTT; CDR3 protein: CASRQGVAMNTEAFF
D gene: TRBD1; clone size: NA; J gene: TRBJ1-2; V gene: TRBV11-1; CDR3 DNA: TGTGCCAGCAGCTTGTCTGACAGGGGAGGCTACACCTTC; CDR3 protein: CASSLSDRGGYTF
D gene: NA; clone size: medium-sized; J gene: TRBJ1-1; V gene: TRBV7-3; CDR3 DNA: TGTGCCAGCAGCTTAATGGGGGACACTGAAGCTTTCTTT; CDR3 protein: CASSLMGDTEAFF
D gene: TRBD1; clone size: NA; J gene: TRBJ1-5; V gene: TRBV27; CDR3 DNA: TGTGCCAGCAGTTTATCCGGGACAGAGGGGGGGGGCAATCAGCCCCAGCATTTT; CDR3 protein: CASSLSGTEGGGNQPQHF
D gene: TRBD2; clone size: once; J gene: TRBJ2-1; V gene: TRBV10-3; CDR3 DNA: TGTGCCACCGGGACTACCTTGGGTGAGCAGTTCTTC; CDR3 protein: CATGTTLGEQFF
D gene: TRBD1; clone size: NA; J gene: TRBJ1-2; V gene: TRBV11-3; CDR3 DNA: TGTGCCAGCAGCGGGGGGGACAGGGTTGACTACACCTTC; CDR3 protein: CASSGGDRVDYTF
D gene: NA; clone size: NA; J gene: TRBJ1-2; V gene: TRBV6-1; CDR3 DNA: TGTGCCAGCAGTGAAGCGCTAAAGGGAAACTATGGCTACACCTTC; CDR3 protein: CASSEALKGNYGYTF
D gene: NA; clone size: NA; J gene: TRBJ2-3; V gene: TRBV28; CDR3 DNA: TGTGCCAGCAGTTTGCAGGGGACAGATACGCAGTATTTT; CDR3 protein: CASSLQGTDTQYF
D gene: TRBD1; clone size: NA; J gene: TRBJ1-1; V gene: TRBV27; CDR3 DNA: TGTGCCAGCAACCACAGGGGTAACGGCACTGAAGCTTTCTTT; CDR3 protein: CASNHRGNGTEAFF
D gene: NA; clone size: NA; J gene: TRBJ1-3; V gene: TRBV11-2; CDR3 DNA: TGTGCCAGCACTAACCTCGAAAACACCATATATTTT; CDR3 protein: CASTNLENTIYF
D gene: TRBD2; clone size: once; J gene: TRBJ2-1; V gene: TRBV4-1; CDR3 DNA: TGCGCCAGCAGCCAACCGACTAGCGGGAGGGGGAATGAGCAGTTCTTC; CDR3 protein: CASSQPTSGRGNEQFF
D gene: TRBD1; clone size: NA; J gene: TRBJ2-1; V gene: TRBV2; CDR3 DNA: TGTGCCAGCAGTGGGGGACAGGGGGGAATAAATGAGCAGTTCTTC; CDR3 protein: CASSGGQGGINEQFF